This passage covers 9 T cell receptor beta chains from one sample sequenced in a study of T-cell reconstitution after alpha-beta-depleted transplantation in children (dated by TCRdb to 2015 to 2016). The library was generated by PCR. The instrument was an Illumina HiSeq 2500. TCR library preparation used molecular barcoding, with unique molecular identifiers applied to normalize quantification of the TCRbeta repertoire. TCRdb's own reprocessing of the public reads used fastp at Q25 and MiXCR and kept productive beta chains. Rows merge per CDR3 protein into single entries with the most common DNA and genes. Across this sample there are hundreds of thousands of distinct CDR3 sequences, with over 10% seen only once. The ten most abundant clones make up 0.79% of the sample. What the treatment or condition label conveys for this sample: allogeneic hematopoietic cell transplantation with graft depleted of TCRalphabeta T cells and CD19 B cells.

The sequences come from PBMCs, collected before TCRalphabeta/CD19-depleted stem cell transplant. These receptor sequences come from a girl aged 2-9 years with congenital amegakaryocytic thrombocytopenia, due to receive a stem cell transplant.

This clonotype has ten or more counts. J is TRBJ2-7 and V is TRBV12-3 or TRBV12-4; D remains ambiguous. V was pared by 1 base and J by 3 bases, with 10 bases between. The CDR3 runs 14 residues. The CDR3 DNA reads as TGTGCCAGCAGTTTAGGGCTAGTCGGCTACGAGCAGTACTTC. It yields the protein CASSLGLVGYEQYF.

The rearrangement joins TRBV29-1 to TRBJ1-2; D is unresolved. This CDR3 is built from 11 residues. Germline-derived CDR1 and CDR2 are SQVTM and ANQGSEA. The V end lost 7 bases, the J end lost 3 bases, and 9 bases lay between the germline ends. The CDR3 nucleotides are TGCAGCGCTCTTCGGGACTATGGCTACACCTTC. It codes for CSALRDYGYTF.

This chain joins TRBV7-2 and TRBJ2-3; the match to TRBD2 covers 7 bases. V was clipped by 8 bases and J by 2 bases; unmatched bases: 13. This CDR3 is 16 amino acids long. Germline V gene sequence: CDR1 SGHTA, CDR2 FQGNSA. In nucleotides, the CDR3 is TGTGCCAGCGGACACTCGACTAGCATGTACACAGATACGCAGTATTTT. This translates into CASGHSTSMYTDTQYF.

This clonotype was seen a few times. The genes are TRBV20-1 and TRBJ2-1; D is undetermined. From germline, CDR1 is DFQATT and CDR2 SNEGSKA (reference sequence). This CDR3 contains 13 residues. V lost 3 bases and J lost 5, with 11 bases in between. The CDR3 region is CSARPMKDNEQFF. The CDR3 DNA is TGCAGTGCTAGGCCAATGAAGGACAATGAGCAGTTCTTC.

J is TRBJ2-1 and V is TRBV19; 12 bases line up with TRBD2. The CDR3 loop spans 15 amino acids. V was clipped by 8 bases and J by 5 bases; unmatched bases: 7. Per germline, CDR1 LNHDA and CDR2 SQIVND (reference sequence). The CDR3 here is CASRRLAGDHNEQFF. CDR3 DNA sequence: TGTGCCAGTCGGCGACTAGCGGGAGACCACAATGAGCAGTTCTTC.

The chain has TRBV7-9 and TRBJ1-5; D is undetermined. Germline CDR1 and CDR2: SEHNR and FQNEAQ (reference sequence). V was cut by 5 bases and J by 7 bases, with 12 bases left in between. The CDR3 extends over 13 amino acids. This CDR3 is CASSPSGYQPQHF. The CDR3 DNA reads as TGTGCCAGCAGCCCTTCGGGGTACCAGCCCCAGCATTTT.

In its sample, this clonotype was seen many times. The V and J genes are TRBV6-1 and TRBJ1-3; maybe TRBD1 (5 bases). CDR3 length equals 13 residues. Trimming removed 8 bases from V and 3 bases from J, with 11 bases in between. The germline V gene encodes CDR1 MNHNS and CDR2 SASEGT. The DNA for the CDR3 is TGTGCCAGCTCGAGGGGAGATGGAAACACCATATATTTT. Translating gives CASSRGDGNTIYF.

The genes are TRBV19 and TRBJ2-1; perhaps TRBD1 as D (6 bases). Germline lookup yields CDR1 LNHDA and CDR2 SQIVND (reference sequence). V was shortened by 7 bases and J by 6 bases, with 16 bases between the two germline ends. The CDR3 covers 14 residues. In nucleotides, the CDR3 is TGTGCCAGTAAGCACCGGGACAACGCCAATGAGCAGTTCTTC. It translates to CASKHRDNANEQFF. The variable domain in full, with the rest retrieved from reference TRBV19 and TRBJ2-1, is DGGITQSPKYLFRKEGQNVTLSCEQNLNHDAMYWYRQDPGQGLRLIYYSQIVNDFQKGDIAEGYSVSREKKESFPLTVTSAQKNPTAFYLCASKHRDNANEQFFGPGTRLTVL.

This clonotype was observed at least ten times. The J gene is TRBJ2-1, the V gene TRBV15; D is unresolved. The CDR3 length is 16 residues. Deletions cut 0 bases from V and 2 bases from J, with 11 bases between. Germline V gene lookup returns CDR1 LNHNV and CDR2 YYDKDF (reference sequence). The CDR3 DNA reads as TGTGCCACCAGCAGAGATAAAGGATCCCCCTACAATGAGCAGTTCTTC. Its translation is CATSRDKGSPYNEQFF.